Sequencing of this TCR beta chain was carried out in a study of T cells after yellow fever vaccination. Study-level results: Though it reached lower strength, the secondary response hit its peak faster, day 5 versus 15. Most clones from primary vaccination resurfaced after the booster (approximately 95% CD4, over 75% CD8).

Researchers made TCR cDNA using 5'RACE template switching, and this step added a universal primer site and UMIs. Each CDR3 protein gets one entry after TCRdb re-called the 5' RACE reads with MiXCR. This table has roughly 340,000 distinct CDR3 sequences, about 9.5% appearing once. Germline V gene sequence: CDR1 MGHRA, CDR2 YSYEKL. The length of the CDR3 is 15 residues. V was cut by 0 bases and J by 4 bases, with 12 bases left in between. As regards this clonotype: The antigen remains unidentified.

Sequenced material: PBMCs, taken on the day of the first yellow fever vaccination. This TCR came from a man aged 18 to 29 who received the YFV17D yellow fever vaccine. J is TRBJ1-1 and V is TRBV4-1; no reliable D call. The CDR3 protein is CASSQEKRDGTEAFF. In DNA, the CDR3 is TGCGCCAGCAGCCAAGAGAAGCGGGATGGCACTGAAGCTTTCTTT.